Detailed here is one TCR beta chain. Its antigen is as yet unknown. At one of its ends the junction is not consistent with the germline gene, which may arise from a read error. From 500 ng of total RNA, TCR beta-specific cDNA was reverse-transcribed using a constant-region primer. Researchers made the TCR beta libraries by running three nested multiplex PCR rounds with slightly modified ARM-PCR. Use of TRBV1-TRBV30 forward primers with a C-beta reverse primer characterized the first two PCR rounds, which lasted nine to eleven cycles each. TCRdb itself ran the multiplex PCR reads through MiXCR, one entry per CDR3 protein. The table lists tens of thousands of distinct CDR3 sequences, about 71% of them singletons, with around 44% in the top ten. The data originate from a study of tumor-infiltrating lymphocytes in primary liver carcinoma. Study-level information: The tumors, T1-T3 N0M0 lesions, were roughly 4.2 to 11 cm across.

DNA and RNA were both co-extracted from approximately 20-30 mg of bulk tissue that had not been sorted. Germline V gene data show CDR1 as MNHEY and CDR2 as SVGAGI. The CDR3 is made up of 14 amino acids. Study-level results: Between tumor regions, pairs overlapped more than tumor-adjacent and tumor-blood pairs did. Just about 7.5-24% of leading clones were found in every one of five regions.

Material for sequencing was liver tumor tissue from sampling region 4. As for subset: tumor region T4, right-lateral pole. The chain joins TRBV6-5 to TRBJ2-3; D is unclear. The sequence came from a man aged 35 to 55 with primary liver carcinoma and hepatitis B virus infection. In nucleotides, the CDR3 is TGTGTCAGCAGTTTAAACTGGGGTACAGATACACCGTATTTT. This translates into CVSSLNWGTDTPYF.